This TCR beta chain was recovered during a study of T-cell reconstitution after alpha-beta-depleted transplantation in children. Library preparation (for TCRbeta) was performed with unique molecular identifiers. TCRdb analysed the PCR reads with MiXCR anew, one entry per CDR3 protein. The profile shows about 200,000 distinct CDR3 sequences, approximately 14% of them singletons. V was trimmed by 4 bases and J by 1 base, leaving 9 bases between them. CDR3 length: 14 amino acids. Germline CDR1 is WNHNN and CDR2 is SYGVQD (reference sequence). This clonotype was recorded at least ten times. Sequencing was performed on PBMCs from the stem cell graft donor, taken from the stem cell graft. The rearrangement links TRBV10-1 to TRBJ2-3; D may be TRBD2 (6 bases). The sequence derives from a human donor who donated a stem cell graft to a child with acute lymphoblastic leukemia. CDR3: CASSGSGGTDTQYF. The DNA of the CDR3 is TGCGCCAGCAGTGGTAGCGGAGGCACAGATACGCAGTATTTT.